This is a list of T cell receptor beta chains from one sample in a study of PD-1 blockade in classical Hodgkin lymphoma. Repertoires were generated with immunoSEQ multiplex PCR, while TCRdb's copy carries only in-frame clones and drops some. The profile shows nearly 25,000 clones, roughly three quarters of them singletons. The input for sequencing was peripheral blood mononuclear cells (PBMCs), taken at baseline. The receptors derive from a human donor with classical Hodgkin lymphoma. The CDR3 runs from the conserved cysteine through the conserved F or W. D genes are given only for firm matches. Clone size is not always given. Where it is, it says once, few, many or a class for expanded clones.

J | size | D | V | DNA | CDR3
TRBJ1-4 | . | . | TRBV4-3 | TGCGCCAGCAGCCAAACAATTGGGGAAAAACTGTTTTTT | CASSQTIGEKLFF
TRBJ1-2 | . | . | TRBV7-9 | TGTGCCAGCAGCCCACCTATTCGTGTGGGTGGCTACACCTTC | CASSPPIRVGGYTF
TRBJ1-5 | . | TRBD1 | TRBV9 | TGTGCCAGCAGCGTAGAGGGACAGAATCAGCCCCAGCATTTT | CASSVEGQNQPQHF
TRBJ2-3 | . | . | TRBV30 | TGTGCCTGGAGTGACACCTTGACAGATACGCAGTATTTT | CAWSDTLTDTQYF
TRBJ2-7 | . | . | TRBV5-4 | TGTGCCAGCCCCGTTTCCTACGAGCAGTACTTC | CASPVSYEQYF
TRBJ1-2 | . | . | TRBV7-9 | TGTGCCAGCAGCTTTGTGCGAGGGTCACCGTATGGCTACACCTTC | CASSFVRGSPYGYTF
TRBJ2-4 | . | TRBD1 | TRBV11-2 | TGTGCCAGCAGCCCAGGACAGGGGAGAAACATTCAGTACTTC | CASSPGQGRNIQYF
TRBJ2-5 | . | . | TRBV7-8 | TGTGCCAGCAGCTTAGACGGCCCTCATGGAGAGACCCAGTACTTC | CASSLDGPHGETQYF
TRBJ2-1 | few | TRBD1 | TRBV10-2 | TGCGCCAGCAGTGAAGTTTTGGACAGGGTGGGCAATGAGCAGTTCTTC | CASSEVLDRVGNEQFF
TRBJ2-2 | . | . | TRBV27 | TGTGCCAGCAGTTTAGGAGTCACCGGGGAGCTGTTTTTT | CASSLGVTGELFF
TRBJ2-7 | once | . | TRBV7-9 | TGTGCCAGCAGCCACACCAGGAATAGTTTGTACGAGCAGTACTTC | CASSHTRNSLYEQYF
TRBJ1-3 | . | . | TRBV2 | TGTGCCAGCAGCCTCCGGGCGCTCTCTGGAAACACCATATATTTT | CASSLRALSGNTIYF
TRBJ1-5 | . | . | TRBV7-9 | TGTGCCAGCAGCTTAGCGGCTCAGCCCCAGCATTTT | CASSLAAQPQHF
TRBJ1-6 | . | TRBD1 | TRBV5-6 | TGTGCCAGCAGCGTCTCCGGGACAGGCTATAATTCACCCCTCCACTTT | CASSVSGTGYNSPLHF
TRBJ2-7 | few | . | TRBV4-1 | TGCGCCAGCAGCCAAGTTGCTTGGCCCAACTACGAGCAGTACTTC | CASSQVAWPNYEQYF
TRBJ2-7 | . | . | TRBV19 | TGTGCCAGTAGTATAGATCACAGGGTTAACTACGAGCAGTACTTC | CASSIDHRVNYEQYF
TRBJ2-5 | . | . | TRBV6-5 | TGTGCCAGCAGTTACTCGGGTGGGCGAGAGACCCAGTACTTC | CASSYSGGRETQYF
TRBJ1-6 | . | TRBD1 | TRBV13 | TGTGCCAGCAGCTTACAGGGGGCTAGGGATTCACCCCTCCACTTT | CASSLQGARDSPLHF
TRBJ2-7 | . | TRBD1 | TRBV6-5 | TGTGCCAGCAGTTACGACCCGGGACAGACCTACGAGCAGTACTTC | CASSYDPGQTYEQYF
TRBJ2-1 | . | TRBD2 | TRBV11-3 | TGTGCCAGCAGCTTATTTAGGGGACTAGCGGGGGCTGATGAGCAGTTCTTC | CASSLFRGLAGADEQFF
TRBJ2-7 | . | TRBD1 | TRBV7-9 | TGTGCCAGCAGCTCAGGGGCTGGGGACAGGGGGCGCAACGAGCAGTACTTC | CASSSGAGDRGRNEQYF
TRBJ2-7 | . | TRBD1 | TRBV2 | TGTGCCAGCAGTGTTACCGGGACAGGGGGCTACGAGCAGTACTTC | CASSVTGTGGYEQYF
TRBJ2-7 | once | . | TRBV6-5 | TGTGCCAGCAGTTACGATACATTCCCCTACGAGCAGTACTTC | CASSYDTFPYEQYF
TRBJ1-3 | once | . | TRBV19 | TGTGCCAGTAGTCCATCGACCGACCACTCTGGAAACACCATATATTTT | CASSPSTDHSGNTIYF
TRBJ2-7 | . | TRBD1 | TRBV5-1 | TGCGCCAGCAGCGACAGGGGGGACTACGAGCAGTACTTC | CASSDRGDYEQYF
TRBJ2-7 | once | . | TRBV27 | TGTGCCAGCAGCCCTCCCCGGTTACACAGGGAGAAGGGCGAGCAGTACTTC | CASSPPRLHREKGEQYF
TRBJ2-7 | . | TRBD2 | TRBV4-2 | TGTGCCAGCAGCCCCCGGACTAGCGGGGGGTACGAGCAGTACTTC | CASSPRTSGGYEQYF
TRBJ2-3 | . | TRBD1 | TRBV7-8 | TGTGCCAGCAGCTCCCTGGACAGGGGGACAGATACGCAGTATTTT | CASSSLDRGTDTQYF
TRBJ2-7 | once | TRBD1 | TRBV5-1 | TGCGCCAGCAGCTGGGACAGCTCCCTCTACGAGCAGTACTTC | CASSWDSSLYEQYF
TRBJ1-3 | . | TRBD1 | TRBV4-1 | TGCGCCAGCAGCCAACGGACAGGGCCCGGAAACACCATATATTTT | CASSQRTGPGNTIYF
TRBJ2-7 | . | . | TRBV27 | TGTGCCAGCAGTTTCAACTTCCCCTACGAGCAGTACTTC | CASSFNFPYEQYF
TRBJ2-2 | . | TRBD2 | TRBV28 | TGTGCCAGCAGTTTCCCTAGCGGGGACCACACCGGGGAGCTGTTTTTT | CASSFPSGDHTGELFF
TRBJ1-2 | . | TRBD1 | TRBV27 | TGTGCCAGCAGTTTATTCTCGGGACAGAGCTATGGCTACACCTTC | CASSLFSGQSYGYTF
TRBJ2-1 | . | TRBD2 | TRBV28 | TGTGCCAGCAGTTTACCTCTGAGGGGACTAGCGGGGGCTCTCTCCTACAATGAGCAGTTCTTC | CASSLPLRGLAGALSYNEQFF
TRBJ1-6 | . | . | TRBV5-1 | TGCGCCAGCAGCTTGGAAGGTTCGCAGGGCCTAGGGGATTCACCCCTCCACTTT | CASSLEGSQGLGDSPLHF
TRBJ2-7 | . | . | TRBV19 | TGTGCCAGTAGTATGCAGGGGTCCTACGAGCAGTACTTC | CASSMQGSYEQYF
TRBJ2-7 | once | . | TRBV19 | TGTGCCAGTAGGCGCTCCGGGACAAACTACGAGCAGTACTTC | CASRRSGTNYEQYF
TRBJ2-1 | . | TRBD2 | TRBV2 | TGTGCCAGCAGTGAAGAAAAGCGGGGGGCCTACAATGAGCAGTTCTTC | CASSEEKRGAYNEQFF
TRBJ1-2 | . | TRBD1 | TRBV5-1 | TGCGCCAGCAGCTCATACACGGACAGGGAACCCCCCAATGGCTACACCTTC | CASSSYTDREPPNGYTF
TRBJ1-3 | . | . | TRBV11-2 | TGTGCCAGCAGCTGGGTGGGACCTGGAAACACCATATATTTT | CASSWVGPGNTIYF
TRBJ1-6 | . | . | TRBV5-1 | TGCGCCAGCAGCTTGGAGGCAAGCTATAGTTCACCCCTCCACTTT | CASSLEASYSSPLHF
TRBJ2-5 | . | . | TRBV2 | TGTGCCAGCAGGATAGGGGAGACCCAGTACTTC | CASRIGETQYF
TRBJ2-1 | . | . | TRBV7-9 | TGTGCCAGCAGACGAATCGACAGCTCCTACAATGAGCAGTTCTTC | CASRRIDSSYNEQFF
TRBJ2-7 | once | . | TRBV5-4 | TGTGCCAGCAGCTCGCTGACAGGGAGGTACGAGCAGTACTTC | CASSSLTGRYEQYF
TRBJ2-3 | . | . | TRBV18 | TGTGCCAGCTCACAAGAAGACACAGATACGCAGTATTTT | CASSQEDTDTQYF
TRBJ2-3 | . | . | TRBV6-6 | TGTGCCAGCAGGGAAGAGGCGGTTACGCAGTATTTT | CASREEAVTQYF
TRBJ2-7 | . | TRBD1 | TRBV4-2 | TGTGCCAGCAGCCAAGGAGTTGGACAGGGTCTATACGAGCAGTACTTC | CASSQGVGQGLYEQYF
TRBJ2-6 | once | . | TRBV4-3 | TGCGCCAGCAGCCAAGTGGGGCTTGGGGCCAACGTCCTGACTTTC | CASSQVGLGANVLTF
TRBJ1-2 | medium-sized | . | TRBV6-6 | TGTGCCAGCCGACAGGATAACTATGGCTACACCTTC | CASRQDNYGYTF
TRBJ2-5 | once | . | TRBV9 | TGTGCCAGCAGCGCAGCCGGAGCAGGGCGGATAGAGACCCAGTACTTC | CASSAAGAGRIETQYF
TRBJ1-3 | . | . | TRBV5-5 | TGTGCCAGCAGCTTAGTAAACACCATATATTTT | CASSLVNTIYF
TRBJ1-2 | . | . | TRBV28 | TGTGCCAGCAGTTTAGGGACACTCTATGGCTACACCTTC | CASSLGTLYGYTF
TRBJ1-1 | . | . | TRBV27 | TGTGCCAGCAGTTTCCGTGACACCAACACTGAAGCTTTCTTT | CASSFRDTNTEAFF
TRBJ1-4 | . | . | TRBV5-1 | TGCGCCAGCAGCTTGGGCCTCTCCAGGGGACATGAAAAACTGTTTTTT | CASSLGLSRGHEKLFF
TRBJ1-2 | . | . | TRBV5-1 | TGCGCCAGCAGCTATAGGGGCGGCTACACCTTC | CASSYRGGYTF
TRBJ1-5 | . | TRBD1 | TRBV2 | TGTGCCAGCAGTGAAGAAGGACAGGGAGGAAGACAGCCCCAGCATTTT | CASSEEGQGGRQPQHF
TRBJ2-6 | . | . | TRBV27 | TGTGCCAGCAAGGATATCTCTGGGGCCAACGTCCTGACTTTC | CASKDISGANVLTF
TRBJ2-2 | . | . | TRBV18 | TGTGCCAGCTCACCACCGAATTCAAAGGATACCGGGGAGCTGTTTTTT | CASSPPNSKDTGELFF